Sequencing of this T cell receptor (beta chain) was carried out in a study of blood T cell repertoires in COVID-19. Study-wide context: From the United States, Italy and Spain came samples of acute and convalescent COVID-19. T cells, B-cell-depleted T cells, or PBMCs provided the cDNA or gDNA that served as material.

Assay used: immunoSEQ multiplex PCR; TCRdb lists only in-frame clones, some missing. The table includes roughly 250,000 clones, roughly 77% detected once. V dropped 0 bases and J dropped 2; count of bases not matched to a gene: 7. Germline CDR1 and CDR2: MNHEY and SVGAGI. The CDR3 spans 16 residues. Material for sequencing was peripheral blood. This sequence joins TRBV6-5 and TRBJ2-7; 7 positions match TRBD2. This TCR was sampled from a woman older than 75 with acute or convalescent COVID-19. The CDR3 nucleotides are TGTGCCAGCAGTTACTCGAGCGGGGTCCCTACCTACGAGCAGTACTTC. Protein product: CASSYSSGVPTYEQYF.